Each of the 28 T cell receptor beta chains below was sequenced from the same sample in a study of blood T cell repertoires in COVID-19. Method: immunoSEQ multiplex PCR; TCRdb's copy keeps in-frame clones and lacks some. The table has roughly 260,000 clones, roughly 86% seen once; the top ten hold over 7.5%. The specimen was peripheral blood. The receptors were gathered from a man aged 40-49 years who had recovered from COVID-19.

The chain carries TRBV7-7 and TRBJ2-7, with TRBD2 matching 7 bases. V gave up 1 base and J gave up 3 bases; unmatched junction bases: 0. CDR3 size: 13 residues. Germline loops: CDR1 SSHAT, CDR2 FNYEAQ (reference sequence). The CDR3 DNA follows: TGTGCCAGCAGCTTAGGGGAGGGCTACGAGCAGTACTTC. Protein sequence: CASSLGEGYEQYF.

This chain uses TRBV9 with TRBJ2-7; the match to TRBD2 covers 10 bases. J lost 6 bases, V lost 0 bases, and 6 bases had no gene match. CDR1 and CDR2 from the germline V gene are SGDLS and YYNGEE. The CDR3 runs 15 residues. The CDR3 coding sequence is TGTGCCAGCAGCGTAGGCCCAGCGGGGGGGCCCGAGCAGTACTTC. Translated, it gives CASSVGPAGGPEQYF.

This chain uses TRBV5-4 with TRBJ2-1; 7 bases line up with TRBD1. The junction had 8 bases not matched to a gene; V was cut back by 3 bases and J by 5 bases. CDR1 is SGHNT and CDR2 is YYREEE in the germline V gene (reference sequence). The CDR3 has 15 amino acids. The CDR3, as DNA: TGTGCCAGCAGCTCGACAGGGAATATAGACAATGAGCAGTTCTTC. Translating it yields CASSSTGNIDNEQFF. Using reference TRBV5-4 and TRBJ2-1 for the parts outside the CDR3, the full variable domain is ETGVTQSPTHLIKTRGQQVTLRCSSQSGHNTVSWYQQALGQGPQFIFQYYREEENGRGNFPPRFSGLQFPNYSSELNVNALELDDSALYLCASSSTGNIDNEQFFGPGTRLTVL.

The rearrangement links TRBV7-8 to TRBJ2-5, with TRBD2 identical over 8 bases. The CDR3 consists of 16 residues. CDR1 and CDR2 (germline): SGHVS, FQNEAQ. J gave up 5 bases and V 3 bases, and 11 bases lay outside the gene matches. The CDR3 bases are TGTGCCAGCAGCTTTCCGGAAGCGGGAGTGGCTGAGACCCAGTACTTC. Encoded protein: CASSFPEAGVAETQYF.

The V call is TRBV23-1, the J call TRBJ1-1; D may be TRBD1 (5 bases). TRBV23-1 is recorded as an ORF, its role being uncertain. This CDR3 has 17 amino acids. Trimming removed 4 bases from V and 1 base from J, with 19 bases in between. This chain's CDR3 is CASSPRCRGGPNTEAFF. The CDR3 coding sequence is TGCGCCAGCAGTCCACGGTGTCGGGGGGGACCGAACACTGAAGCTTTCTTT.

The rearrangement uses TRBV11-2 and TRBJ2-3; 9 bases match TRBD2. This CDR3 region has 16 residues. The V and J ends lost 1 base and 5 bases, in that order; junction bases with no gene match: 7. From germline, CDR1 is SGHAT and CDR2 FQNNGV. CDR3 sequence (DNA): TGTGCCAGCAGCTTAGCACGCGGGGGGGCCATAGATACGCAGTATTTT. The encoded protein is CASSLARGGAIDTQYF.

This clone was seen a single time. V gene TRBV5-4 combines with J gene TRBJ2-1; D possibly corresponds to TRBD2 (6 bases). V was trimmed by 4 bases and J by 14 bases, leaving 19 bases between them. The CDR3 consists of 13 residues. CDR1 and CDR2 (germline): SGHNT, YYREEE (reference sequence). The CDR3 loop reads CASSPLGGRAKFF. CDR3 bases: TGTGCCAGCAGCCCCTTGGGGGGTAGGGCGAAGTTCTTC. Looking up the rest from reference TRBV5-4 and TRBJ2-1 gives the full variable domain: ETGVTQSPTHLIKTRGQQVTLRCSSQSGHNTVSWYQQALGQGPQFIFQYYREEENGRGNFPPRFSGLQFPNYSSELNVNALELDDSALYLCASSPLGGRAKFFGPGTRLTVL.

The J gene is TRBJ2-1, the V gene TRBV18, with 12 bases matching TRBD2. The CDR3 covers 16 residues. Germline V gives CDR1 KGHSH, CDR2 LQKENI. V lost 1 base to trimming and J lost 8 bases; unmatched junction nucleotides: 6. The DNA of the CDR3 is TGTGCCAGCTCACCACAGTCTAGCGGGGGGGGTGATGAGCAGTTCTTC. It codes for CASSPQSSGGGDEQFF.

A single count supports this clone. The chain has TRBV20-1 and TRBJ2-1; perhaps TRBD1 as D (5 bases). The germline gives CDR1 DFQATT, CDR2 SNEGSKA (reference sequence). The CDR3 runs 11 residues. V lost 6 bases, J lost 12 bases, and 15 bases lay in between. The CDR3 bases are TGCAGTGCACGGACAAGCACGGGGCAGTTCTTC. Translation: CSARTSTGQFF.

The rearrangement links TRBV15 to TRBJ1-2; 7 bases map to TRBD1. CDR3 size: 15 residues. The germline V gene has CDR1 LNHNV and CDR2 YYDKDF (reference sequence). The trim removed 1 base at V and 4 bases at J, leaving 6 bases unmatched. The CDR3 region has the DNA TGTGCCACCAGCAGAGGGTCGACAGGGACCTATGGCTACACCTTC. Translated, it gives CATSRGSTGTYGYTF.

The rearrangement links TRBV11-2 to TRBJ2-1; a possible D gene is TRBD2 (5 bases). Per germline, CDR1 SGHAT and CDR2 FQNNGV. This CDR3 has 17 residues. V lost 1 base to trimming and J lost 6 bases, with 19 bases between them. CDR3 amino acids: CASSLVPGGLLGNEQFF. The CDR3 DNA is TGTGCCAGCAGCTTAGTTCCCGGCGGGCTTCTTGGCAATGAGCAGTTCTTC.

This rearrangement joins TRBV6-5 to TRBJ1-1; D gene unclear. Deletions cut 7 bases from V and 1 base from J, with 13 bases between. From germline, CDR1 is MNHEY and CDR2 SVGAGI. The CDR3 totals 14 residues. CDR3 in amino acids: CASTDWRENTEAFF. The CDR3, as DNA: TGTGCCAGCACCGACTGGCGGGAGAACACTGAAGCTTTCTTT.

The sample holds a few counts of this clone. The gene calls are TRBV2 and TRBJ1-5, with 10 bases lining up with TRBD1. The CDR3 runs 15 residues. Germline values: CDR1 SNHLY, CDR2 FYNNEI. Losses at the gene ends were 6 bases for V and 7 bases for J; bases not matched to a gene: 9. The CDR3 spells CASRGDRGFRQPQHF. The CDR3 nucleotides read TGTGCCAGCAGGGGGGACAGGGGTTTCAGGCAGCCCCAGCATTTT.

V usage is TRBV11-2 and J usage is TRBJ1-1; D might be TRBD1 (6 bases). Germline V CDR1 and CDR2: SGHAT, FQNNGV. The CDR3 runs to 14 residues. Trimming removed 1 base at V and 4 bases at J, with 10 bases between. The CDR3 region has the DNA TGTGCCAGCAGCTTAGCGGGCAGGGGCACTGAAGCTTTCTTT. Translation: CASSLAGRGTEAFF.

This CDR3 is CASSLLAGSTDTQYF. The CDR3 bases are TGCGCCAGCAGCCTACTAGCGGGTAGCACAGATACGCAGTATTTT. J is TRBJ2-3 and V is TRBV4-1; TRBD2 matches 9 bases. The CDR3 covers 15 residues. The trim removed 4 bases at V and 0 bases at J, leaving 2 bases unmatched. CDR1 and CDR2 from the germline V gene are MGHRA and YSYEKL.

The V and J genes are TRBV6-2 or TRBV6-3 and TRBJ1-2, with 8 bases matching TRBD1. From germline, CDR1 is MNHEY and CDR2 SVGEGT. The CDR3 sequence is 16 residues long. V lost 5 bases, J lost 6 bases, and 14 bases stayed unmatched. CDR3 sequence reads: CASSRRGNRGINGYTF. The CDR3 nucleotides read TGTGCCAGCAGTAGGCGCGGGAACAGGGGGATTAATGGCTACACCTTC.

This clone has a handful of counts. The chain has TRBV19 and TRBJ2-1; D unclear. The V end was cut by 5 bases, the J end by 8 bases, with 13 bases between. The germline gives CDR1 LNHDA, CDR2 SQIVND (reference sequence). The CDR3 runs 13 residues. In nucleotides, the CDR3 is TGTGCCAGTAGTCCTAACGCCCGCCATGAGCAGTTCTTC. It translates to CASSPNARHEQFF.

J is TRBJ2-1 and V is TRBV9; 11 nucleotides line up with TRBD2. The V gene end was trimmed by 2 bases and the J gene end by 5 bases; junction bases not matched to a gene: 6. Germline V gives CDR1 SGDLS, CDR2 YYNGEE. This CDR3 comprises 16 residues. The CDR3 region is CASSVLSGGAHNEQFF. The CDR3 bases are TGTGCCAGCAGCGTGCTTAGCGGGGGGGCCCACAATGAGCAGTTCTTC.

The gene calls are TRBV30 and TRBJ2-1; 9 nucleotides align to TRBD2. Germline lookup yields CDR1 GTSNPN and CDR2 SVGIG (reference sequence). The ends lost 1 base at V and 5 bases at J; junction bases unmatched: 9. The CDR3 totals 16 residues. CDR3 in DNA: TGTGCCTGGAGTGGCCTAGCGGGAAGGCCCAACAATGAGCAGTTCTTC. It specifies CAWSGLAGRPNNEQFF.

The CDR3 spells CASGLGTSVKTQYF. CDR3 DNA: TGTGCTAGTGGTCTCGGGACTAGCGTAAAGACCCAGTACTTC. The chain has TRBV12-5 and TRBJ2-5; TRBD2 matches 10 bases. This CDR3 contains 14 residues. The V segment lost 5 bases and the J segment 6 bases; nucleotides outside the gene matches: 6. Germline CDR1 LGHNT, CDR2 FRNRAP.

The J gene is TRBJ2-6, the V gene TRBV11-2; 12 bases are a match to TRBD1. CDR3 length: 19 residues. After removal of 2 bases from V and 4 bases from J, the junction contained 9 bases not matched to a gene. In germline, CDR1 is SGHAT, CDR2 FQNNGV. DNA for the CDR3: TGTGCCAGCAGCTTACTACCCCCGGGACAGGGGGCCGGGGCCAACGTCCTGACTTTC. Protein: CASSLLPPGQGAGANVLTF.

The J gene is TRBJ2-3, the V gene TRBV5-1; D gene uncertain. Germline assignment: CDR1 SGHRS and CDR2 YFSETQ. This CDR3 is built from 12 residues. Trimming stripped 7 bases from V and 0 bases from J, with 6 bases between. In DNA form, the CDR3 reads TGCGCCAGCGCGATCAGCACAGATACGCAGTATTTT. Its translation is CASAISTDTQYF.

The rearrangement links TRBV9 to TRBJ2-2; 7 positions match TRBD1. The V and J ends lost 3 bases and 1 base, in that order; junction bases with no gene match: 9. CDR3 length equals 17 residues. Per the germline V gene, CDR1 is SGDLS and CDR2 is YYNGEE. CDR3 DNA sequence: TGTGCCAGCAGCGCCTCAAGTAGGACAGGGAACACCGGGGAGCTGTTTTTT. Translation: CASSASSRTGNTGELFF. The complete variable domain, with remaining parts taken from reference TRBV9 and TRBJ2-2, reads DSGVTQTPKHLITATGQRVTLRCSPRSGDLSVYWYQQSLDQGLQFLIQYYNGEERAKGNILERFSAQQFPDLHSELNLSSLELGDSALYFCASSASSRTGNTGELFFGEGSRLTVL.

This clone was seen once. V gene TRBV4-3 combines with J gene TRBJ2-7, with TRBD2 matching over 8 bases. This CDR3 has 16 residues. Germline trimming cut 1 base from V and 4 bases from J; bases unmatched to any gene: 9. Germline values: CDR1 LGHNA, CDR2 YSLEER. CDR3 sequence (DNA): TGCGCCAGCAGCCAAGGGTTCCAGCGGGGGTCTTACGAGCAGTACTTC. This sequence encodes CASSQGFQRGSYEQYF.

The chain employs TRBV28 and TRBJ1-2, with a possible D match to TRBD1 (5 bases). Per the germline V gene, CDR1 is MDHEN and CDR2 is SYDVKM. The germline V and J ends were trimmed by 5 bases and 1 base, with 14 bases remaining between them. The CDR3 is made up of 15 amino acids. The CDR3 reads CASSPVGEVNYGYTF. In DNA form, the CDR3 reads TGTGCCAGCAGTCCCGTAGGGGAGGTTAACTATGGCTACACCTTC.

Only one count was recorded for this clone. The rearrangement links TRBV7-7 to TRBJ2-1, with D perhaps matching TRBD2 (5 bases). The V end was cut by 4 bases, the J end by 9 bases, with 13 bases between. CDR1 and CDR2 (germline): SSHAT, FNYEAQ (reference sequence). The CDR3 runs 13 residues. CDR3 in DNA: TGTGCCAGCAGCTCACTACCCGCGGGTGAGCAGTTCTTC. Residues: CASSSLPAGEQFF.

The chain couples TRBV3-1 (or the pseudogene TRBV3-2) to TRBJ2-6, with TRBD2 identical over 8 bases. CDR1 is LGHDT and CDR2 is YNNKEL in the germline V gene (reference sequence). V shed 0 bases and J 4 bases; nucleotides not matched to a gene: 5. This CDR3 region has 17 residues. CDR3 residues: CASSQDAGRAGANVLTF. DNA for the CDR3: TGTGCCAGCAGCCAAGACGCCGGGAGGGCCGGGGCCAACGTCCTGACTTTC.

V and J are TRBV5-6 and TRBJ1-4; 10 nucleotides agree with TRBD1. V shed 2 bases, J shed 1 base, and the junction held 11 bases outside the gene matches. This CDR3 has 19 residues. CDR1 is SGHDT, CDR2 YYEEEE, per germline. The CDR3 sequence: CASSFYRGQGPRTNEKLFF. The CDR3, as DNA: TGTGCCAGCAGCTTCTACCGGGGACAGGGGCCCAGAACTAATGAAAAACTGTTTTTT.